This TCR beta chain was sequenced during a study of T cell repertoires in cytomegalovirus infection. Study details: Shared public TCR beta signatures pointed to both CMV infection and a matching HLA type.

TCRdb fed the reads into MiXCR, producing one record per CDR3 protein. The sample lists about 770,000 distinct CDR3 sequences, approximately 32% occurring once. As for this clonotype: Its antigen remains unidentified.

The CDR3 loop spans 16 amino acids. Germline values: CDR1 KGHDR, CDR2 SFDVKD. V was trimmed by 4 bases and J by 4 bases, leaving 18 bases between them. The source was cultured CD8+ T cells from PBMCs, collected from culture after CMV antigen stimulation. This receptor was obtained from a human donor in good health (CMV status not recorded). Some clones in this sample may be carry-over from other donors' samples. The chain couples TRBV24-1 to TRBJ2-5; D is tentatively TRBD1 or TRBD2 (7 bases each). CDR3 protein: CATSERPGQRGETQYF. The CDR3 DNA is TGTGCCACCAGTGAGCGGCCGGGACAGCGGGGAGAGACCCAGTACTTC.